Reported below is one TCR beta chain. The sample comes from a study of shared clonotypes between healthy human individuals. Germline V gene data show CDR1 as MNHEY and CDR2 as SMNVEV (reference sequence). The CDR3 is made up of 14 amino acids. Trimming shortened V by 6 bases and J by 5 bases, and 14 bases separated the two germline ends. Method: immunoSEQ multiplex PCR; TCRdb's copy keeps in-frame clones and lacks some. The sample lists 1.4 million to 1.5 million clones, approximately 97% occurring once. This chain links TRBV27 with TRBJ2-4; D is undetermined. The sequence came from a young man in good health. The sequencing input was naive CD4+ T cells sorted from blood. As for subset: CD45RA+ positively selected. CDR3 sequence (DNA): TGTGCCAGCAGACCCCGGTTAGTCGAAAACATTCAGTACTTC. Translated, it gives CASRPRLVENIQYF.